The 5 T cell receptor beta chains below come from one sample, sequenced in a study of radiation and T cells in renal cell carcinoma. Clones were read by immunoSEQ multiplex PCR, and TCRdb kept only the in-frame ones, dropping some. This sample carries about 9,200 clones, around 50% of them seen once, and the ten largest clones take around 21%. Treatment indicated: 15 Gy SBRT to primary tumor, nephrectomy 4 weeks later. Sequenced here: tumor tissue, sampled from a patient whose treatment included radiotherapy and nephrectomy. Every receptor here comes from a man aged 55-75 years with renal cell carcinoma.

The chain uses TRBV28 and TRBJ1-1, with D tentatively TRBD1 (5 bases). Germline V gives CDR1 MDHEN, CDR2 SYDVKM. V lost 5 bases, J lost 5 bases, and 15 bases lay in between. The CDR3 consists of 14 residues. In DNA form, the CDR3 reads TGTGCCAGCAGTCCTCAGGGAGGCTGGACTGAAGCTTTCTTT. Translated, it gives CASSPQGGWTEAFF.

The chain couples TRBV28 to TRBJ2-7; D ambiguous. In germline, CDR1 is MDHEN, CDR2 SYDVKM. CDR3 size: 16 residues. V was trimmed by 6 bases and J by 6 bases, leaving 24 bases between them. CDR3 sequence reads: CASSSTSTEKRAEQYF. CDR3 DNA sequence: TGTGCCAGCAGCTCCACGTCCACAGAGAAACGGGCCGAGCAGTACTTC. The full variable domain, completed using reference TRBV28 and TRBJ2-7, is DVKVTQSSRYLVKRTGEKVFLECVQDMDHENMFWYRQDPGLGLRLIYFSYDVKMKEKGDIPEGYSVSREKKERFSLILESASTNQTSMYLCASSSTSTEKRAEQYFGPGTRLTVT.

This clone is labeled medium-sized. DNA for the CDR3: TGTGCCAGCAGGGCCCGGGGTTGGGAAAAACTGTTTTTT. It encodes CASRARGWEKLFF. The chain is built from TRBV5-8 and TRBJ1-4; D uncertain. V lost 5 bases to trimming and J lost 8 bases, with 13 bases between them. Germline lookup yields CDR1 SGHTS and CDR2 YDEGEE. The CDR3 covers 13 residues.

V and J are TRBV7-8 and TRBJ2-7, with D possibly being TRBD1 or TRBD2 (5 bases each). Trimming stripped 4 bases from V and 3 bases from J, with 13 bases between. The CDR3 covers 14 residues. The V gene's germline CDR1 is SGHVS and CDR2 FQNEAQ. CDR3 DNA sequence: TGTGCCAGCAGCTGGGGGAGAGGGGTCTACGAGCAGTACTTC. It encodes CASSWGRGVYEQYF.

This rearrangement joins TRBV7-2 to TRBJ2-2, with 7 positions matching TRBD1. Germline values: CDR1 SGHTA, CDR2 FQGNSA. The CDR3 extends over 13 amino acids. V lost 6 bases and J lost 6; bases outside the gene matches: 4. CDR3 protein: CASSWDSSGELFF. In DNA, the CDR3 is TGTGCCAGCAGTTGGGACAGCTCCGGGGAGCTGTTTTTT.